The 8 T cell receptor beta chains given below trace back to one sample, sequenced in a study of T cell repertoires in cytomegalovirus infection. Using its own MiXCR run on the reads, TCRdb lists one record per CDR3 protein. The sample lists 150,000 to 200,000 distinct CDR3 sequences, under 25% seen once, with less than 3.5% in the top ten. Sequenced sample: PBMCs. The receptors originated from a human donor in good health (CMV status not recorded). Some clones in this sample may be carry-over from other donors' samples.

This clonotype was seen only a few times. The rearrangement uses TRBV12-3 or TRBV12-4 and TRBJ2-1; D unclear. V lost 6 bases and J lost 1, with 13 bases in between. This CDR3 contains 15 residues. The DNA for the CDR3 is TGTGCCAGCAGCTCCTCGCTAGTTTCCTACAATGAGCAGTTCTTC. This codes for CASSSSLVSYNEQFF.

V and J are TRBV6-5 and TRBJ2-3; the match to TRBD1 covers 7 bases. The CDR3 runs 14 residues. Germline V gene sequence: CDR1 MNHEY, CDR2 SVGAGI. V lost 2 bases and J lost 4; bases outside the gene matches: 3. The CDR3 region is CASSYGQAADTQYF. DNA for the CDR3: TGTGCCAGCAGTTACGGACAGGCCGCAGATACGCAGTATTTT.

This chain connects TRBV19 to TRBJ2-1; D is undetermined. Germline CDR1 LNHDA, CDR2 SQIVND (reference sequence). This CDR3 has 14 residues. V was clipped by 3 bases and J by 3 bases, with 9 bases between them. The CDR3 sequence is CASSIRSGYNEQFF. As DNA, the CDR3 is TGTGCCAGTAGTATTCGGTCTGGCTACAATGAGCAGTTCTTC.

This clonotype appeared many times. J is TRBJ2-7 and V is TRBV12-3 or TRBV12-4; D unresolved. The CDR3 loop spans 12 amino acids. V was shortened by 5 bases and J by 0 bases, with 5 bases between the two germline ends. CDR3: CASSQSSYEQYF. The CDR3 nucleotides read TGTGCCAGCAGTCAGAGCTCCTACGAGCAGTACTTC.

This clonotype has a handful of counts. The gene calls are TRBV11-3 and TRBJ1-1, with 9 positions matching TRBD1. The V and J ends lost 6 bases and 3 bases, in that order; junction bases with no gene match: 11. Germline V gives CDR1 SGHNT, CDR2 YENEEA. This CDR3 contains 16 residues. The CDR3 reads CASRENLGQGYTEAFF. DNA of the CDR3: TGTGCCAGCAGGGAAAACCTCGGACAGGGGTACACTGAAGCTTTCTTT.

The table lists this clonotype with many counts. This sequence joins TRBV7-2 and TRBJ2-7, with D possibly called TRBD1 or TRBD2 (5 bases each). CDR3 length: 14 residues. The V gene lost 5 bases and the J gene lost 5 bases, with 16 bases spanning the gap. The germline V gene encodes CDR1 SGHTA and CDR2 FQGNSA. The CDR3 DNA is TGTGCCAGCAGCCGGGTTGGGGACCTCCACGAGCAGTACTTC. Protein product: CASSRVGDLHEQYF.

This clonotype was seen many times. V is TRBV12-3 or TRBV12-4 and J is TRBJ2-2; 10 bases are a match to TRBD2. The CDR3 loop spans 17 amino acids. V trimming: 3 bases; J trimming: 1 base; junction bases outside the gene matches: 5. CDR3 sequence reads: CASSLSLAGMNTGELFF. DNA for the CDR3: TGTGCCAGCAGTTTGTCACTAGCGGGAATGAACACCGGGGAGCTGTTTTTT.

The rearrangement uses TRBV12-5 and TRBJ1-6; D is possibly TRBD1 (5 bases). This CDR3 has 16 amino acids. Deletions cut 4 bases from V and 9 bases from J, with 19 bases between. The V gene's germline CDR1 is LGHNT and CDR2 FRNRAP. CDR3 region: CASGSLGAPAGSPLHF. Here the CDR3 DNA reads TGTGCTAGTGGTTCCCTCGGGGCACCGGCGGGTTCACCCCTCCACTTT.